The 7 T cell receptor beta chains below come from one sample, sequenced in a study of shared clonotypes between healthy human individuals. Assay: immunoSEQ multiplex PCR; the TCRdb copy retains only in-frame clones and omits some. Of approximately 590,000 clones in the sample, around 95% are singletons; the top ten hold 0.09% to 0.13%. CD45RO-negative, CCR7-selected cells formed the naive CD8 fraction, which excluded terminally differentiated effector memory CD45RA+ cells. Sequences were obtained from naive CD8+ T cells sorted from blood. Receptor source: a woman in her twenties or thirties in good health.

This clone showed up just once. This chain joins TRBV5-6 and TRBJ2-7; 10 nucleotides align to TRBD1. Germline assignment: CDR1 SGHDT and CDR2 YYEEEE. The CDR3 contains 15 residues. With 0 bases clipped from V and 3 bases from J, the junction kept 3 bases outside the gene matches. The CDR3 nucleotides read TGTGCCAGCAGCTTGGTCTGGACAGGGGGCTACGAGCAGTACTTC. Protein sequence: CASSLVWTGGYEQYF.

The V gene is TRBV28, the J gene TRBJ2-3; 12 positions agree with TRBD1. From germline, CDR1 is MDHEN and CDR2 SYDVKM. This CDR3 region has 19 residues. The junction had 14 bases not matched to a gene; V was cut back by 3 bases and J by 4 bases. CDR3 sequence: CASSFGGQGAVSGADTQYF. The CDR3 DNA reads TGTGCCAGCAGTTTCGGGGGACAGGGGGCGGTATCAGGAGCAGATACGCAGTATTTT.

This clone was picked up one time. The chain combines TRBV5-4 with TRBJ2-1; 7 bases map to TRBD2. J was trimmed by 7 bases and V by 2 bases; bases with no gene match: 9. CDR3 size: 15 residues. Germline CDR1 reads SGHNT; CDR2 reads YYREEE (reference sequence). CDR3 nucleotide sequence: TGTGCCAGCAGCTTTGGGGGGGGAGGGCCTAATGAGCAGTTCTTC. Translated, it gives CASSFGGGGPNEQFF.

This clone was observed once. CDR3 region: CASSLGTGYYEQYF. The CDR3 nucleotides are TGTGCCAGCAGTTTAGGGACAGGGTATTACGAGCAGTACTTC. This rearrangement joins TRBV27 to TRBJ2-7; the match to TRBD1 covers 9 bases. Germline trimming cut 2 bases from V and 4 bases from J; bases unmatched to any gene: 3. The length of the CDR3 is 14 residues. Germline CDR1 and CDR2: MNHEY and SMNVEV (reference sequence).

The chain's CDR3 is CASSPTDSNQPQHF. The CDR3 bases are TGTGCCAGCAGCCCGACAGATAGCAATCAGCCCCAGCATTTT. The gene calls are TRBV7-2 and TRBJ1-5, with a possible D match to TRBD1 (5 bases). CDR3 size: 14 residues. V lost 5 bases and J lost 0, with 8 bases in between. Germline V gene data show CDR1 as SGHTA and CDR2 as FQGNSA. The full variable domain, its missing parts supplied by reference TRBV7-2 and TRBJ1-5, is GAGVSQSPSNKVTEKGKDVELRCDPISGHTALYWYRQSLGQGLEFLIYFQGNSAPDKSGLPSDRFSAERTGGSVSTLTIQRTQQEDSAVYLCASSPTDSNQPQHFGDGTRLSIL.

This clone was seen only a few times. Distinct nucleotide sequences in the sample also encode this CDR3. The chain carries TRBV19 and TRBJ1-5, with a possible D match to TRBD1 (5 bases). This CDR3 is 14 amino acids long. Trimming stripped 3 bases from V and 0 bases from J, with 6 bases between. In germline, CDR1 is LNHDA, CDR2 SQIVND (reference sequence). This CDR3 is CASSIRDSNQPQHF. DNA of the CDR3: TGTGCCAGTAGTATCAGGGATAGCAATCAGCCCCAGCATTTT.

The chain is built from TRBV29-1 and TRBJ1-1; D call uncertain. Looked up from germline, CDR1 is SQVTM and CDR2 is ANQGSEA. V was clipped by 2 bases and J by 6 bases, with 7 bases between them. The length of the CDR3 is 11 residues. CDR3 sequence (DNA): TGCAGCGTTGAAATCGGAGCTGAAGCTTTCTTT. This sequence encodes CSVEIGAEAFF.